Below are 23 T cell receptor beta chains sequenced from a single sample in a study of T cell responses to AZD1222 COVID-19 vaccine. Sequencing used immunoSEQ multiplex PCR; TCRdb keeps in-frame clones, though not all of them. The sample records about 120,000 clones, roughly nine tenths being singletons. The sequencing used peripheral blood, collected on day 0 of AZD1222 vaccination. The receptors stem from an adult in good health.

V usage is TRBV6-5 and J usage is TRBJ1-1; D perhaps matches TRBD1 (6 bases). The CDR3 has 15 residues. V lost 3 bases to trimming and J lost 4 bases, with 15 bases between them. In germline, CDR1 is MNHEY, CDR2 SVGAGI. CDR3 region: CASSYWGQGATEAFF. The CDR3 DNA reads as TGTGCCAGCAGTTATTGGGGGCAGGGAGCCACTGAAGCTTTCTTT.

The chain combines TRBV11-3 with TRBJ2-2; no clear D gene. Germline V CDR1 and CDR2: SGHNT, YENEEA. The CDR3 is 14 amino acids. V lost 6 bases to trimming and J lost 0 bases, with 8 bases between them. The CDR3 region is CASRAMANTGELFF. In nucleotides, the CDR3 is TGTGCCAGCAGAGCGATGGCGAACACCGGGGAGCTGTTTTTT.

The V call is TRBV9, the J call TRBJ1-2; D not certain. Germline assignment: CDR1 SGDLS and CDR2 YYNGEE. This CDR3 has 12 residues. V shed 4 bases and J shed 9 bases, with 13 bases lying between them. The CDR3 sequence: CASSSSGNSYTF. For the CDR3, the DNA is TGTGCCAGCAGCTCCTCCGGGAACAGCTACACCTTC.

This chain links TRBV11-1 with TRBJ1-4; 7 positions agree with TRBD1. Germline V CDR1 and CDR2: SGHAT, FQDESV (reference sequence). The CDR3 extends over 14 amino acids. V lost 5 bases, J lost 5 bases, and 5 bases stayed unmatched. CDR3 in amino acids: CASSPDRRNEKLFF. The CDR3 DNA sequence: TGTGCCAGCAGCCCGGACAGGAGGAATGAAAAACTGTTTTTT.

This chain connects TRBV2 to TRBJ2-7; TRBD1 might be the D (5 bases). This CDR3 region has 15 residues. CDR1 and CDR2 from the germline V gene are SNHLY and FYNNEI. V lost 6 bases to trimming and J lost 3 bases, with 18 bases between them. In DNA, the CDR3 is TGTGCCAGCAGGGCAGACAGATTACGGAGCTACGAGCAGTACTTC. Amino acids: CASRADRLRSYEQYF.

V gene TRBV12-5 combines with J gene TRBJ1-2, with a possible D match to TRBD1 (5 bases). Trimming left V 7 bases short and J 8 bases short, with 23 bases between. CDR3 size: 15 residues. Germline V CDR1 and CDR2: LGHNT, FRNRAP. This CDR3 reads CASAPLGEIREGYTF. DNA of the CDR3: TGTGCTAGTGCCCCTTTAGGGGAGATCAGGGAGGGCTACACCTTC. The entire variable domain, with the rest obtained from reference TRBV12-5 and TRBJ1-2, is as follows: DARVTQTPRHKVTEMGQEVTMRCQPILGHNTVFWYRQTMMQGLELLAYFRNRAPLDDSGMPKDRFSAEMPDATLATLKIQPSEPRDSAVYFCASAPLGEIREGYTFGSGTRLTVV.

The chain links TRBV7-6 to TRBJ1-4; weak D call: TRBD1 (5 bases). This CDR3 has 17 residues. Germline CDR1 reads SGHVS; CDR2 reads FNYEAQ. Trimming pared 0 bases from V and 3 bases from J, leaving 14 bases between. The CDR3 DNA reads TGTGCCAGCAGCTTAGCGACTAGGGGAGGGGCTAATGAAAAACTGTTTTTT. Residues: CASSLATRGGANEKLFF.

CDR3 sequence reads: CASSQRGALTDTQYF. CDR3 in DNA: TGTGCCAGCAGCCAGCGGGGGGCACTCACAGATACGCAGTATTTT. The chain recombines TRBV6-5 with TRBJ2-3; 9 bases are shared with TRBD2. The germline CDR1 and CDR2 sequences are MNHEY and SVGAGI. J lost 2 bases, V lost 6 bases, and 6 bases had no gene match. This CDR3 contains 15 residues.

V gene TRBV4-2 combines with J gene TRBJ2-7, with D perhaps TRBD1 (6 bases). The germline CDR1 and CDR2 sequences are LGHNA and YNFKEQ. The ends were cut back, 1 base at V and 4 bases at J, with 14 bases in the middle. The CDR3 covers 15 residues. CDR3 sequence: CASSQASGVVYEQYF. DNA for the CDR3: TGTGCCAGCAGCCAAGCTTCAGGGGTCGTGTACGAGCAGTACTTC.

The rearrangement joins TRBV27 to TRBJ2-5, with a weak D call TRBD1 (5 bases). This CDR3 contains 14 residues. V lost 4 bases and J lost 5, with 14 bases in between. Germline CDR1 reads MNHEY; CDR2 reads SMNVEV (reference sequence). The DNA of the CDR3 is TGTGCCAGCAGTTATACAGGTTCAAGGGAGACCCAGTACTTC. Amino acids: CASSYTGSRETQYF.

This clone has a handful of counts. The chain uses TRBV10-1 and TRBJ2-7, with TRBD1 identical over 8 bases. Germline CDR1 reads WNHNN; CDR2 reads SYGVQD (reference sequence). The CDR3 runs to 16 residues. V trimming: 2 bases; J trimming: 3 bases; junction bases outside the gene matches: 9. The CDR3 sequence: CASSEGQGKNFYEQYF. The CDR3 DNA sequence: TGCGCCAGCAGTGAGGGACAGGGAAAAAATTTCTACGAGCAGTACTTC.

This rearrangement joins TRBV21-1 to TRBJ2-7; the table's TRBD2 call for D was not verified on the DNA. TRBV21-1 is deemed a pseudogene. The CDR3 length is 15 residues. CDR3 protein: CASSIEPPGNYEQYF. CDR3 coding DNA: TGTGCCAGCAGCATAGAACCCCCGGGAAACTACGAGCAGTACTTC.

Only one count was recorded for this clone. The genes are TRBV5-4 and TRBJ2-6; no reliable D call. Germline V gene sequence: CDR1 SGHNT, CDR2 YYREEE (reference sequence). This CDR3 contains 13 residues. V lost 7 bases and J 3 bases, leaving 8 bases between the germline ends. The DNA for the CDR3 is TGTGCCAGCGCCCAGGTTGGGGCCAACGTCCTGACTTTC. This encodes CASAQVGANVLTF.

The rearrangement uses TRBV24-1 and TRBJ2-7, with D unclear. In germline, CDR1 is KGHDR, CDR2 SFDVKD. The CDR3 has 11 residues. Trimming shortened V by 7 bases and J by 7 bases, and 10 bases separated the two germline ends. The CDR3 DNA follows: TGTGCCACCAGCAATACTGGGGAGCAGTACTTC. It codes for CATSNTGEQYF.

The genes are TRBV27 and TRBJ1-1, with D perhaps matching TRBD1 (5 bases). This CDR3 is 17 amino acids long. The germline CDR1 and CDR2 sequences are MNHEY and SMNVEV (reference sequence). The germline V and J ends were trimmed by 5 bases and 1 base, with 20 bases remaining between them. This CDR3 is CASSPSGRRGRNTEAFF. CDR3 nucleotides: TGTGCCAGCAGTCCTTCGGGTCGGCGGGGGAGGAACACTGAAGCTTTCTTT.

This clone was seen a single time. This chain uses TRBV10-3 with TRBJ2-7, with a possible D match to TRBD2 (6 bases). This CDR3 is built from 13 residues. Germline lookup yields CDR1 ENHRY and CDR2 SYGVKD. V lost 4 bases to trimming and J lost 3 bases, with 10 bases between them. The CDR3 sequence is CAISGRGSYEQYF. CDR3 nucleotide sequence: TGTGCCATCAGTGGGCGGGGTAGCTACGAGCAGTACTTC.

The chain recombines TRBV20-1 with TRBJ2-3; 11 positions match TRBD2. Germline-derived CDR1 and CDR2 are DFQATT and SNEGSKA (reference sequence). The V and J ends lost 3 bases and 6 bases, in that order; junction bases with no gene match: 8. This CDR3 contains 15 residues. CDR3 residues: CSASVSGGAGDTQYF. The CDR3 coding sequence is TGCAGTGCTAGTGTTAGCGGGGGGGCTGGGGATACGCAGTATTTT.

The genes are TRBV7-9 and TRBJ2-5, with unresolved D. V was clipped by 8 bases and J by 2 bases, with 3 bases between them. CDR3 size: 10 residues. Per the germline V gene, CDR1 is SEHNR and CDR2 is FQNEAQ (reference sequence). CDR3 protein: CASGQETQYF. CDR3 bases: TGTGCCAGCGGACAAGAGACCCAGTACTTC.

This sequence joins TRBV15 and TRBJ1-1; 10 nucleotides agree with TRBD1. Germline CDR1 is LNHNV and CDR2 is YYDKDF (reference sequence). J gave up 9 bases and V 0 bases, and 7 bases lay outside the gene matches. The length of the CDR3 is 15 residues. The CDR3 reads CATSRETGGRKKAFF. The CDR3 region has the DNA TGTGCCACCAGCAGAGAGACAGGGGGCCGGAAAAAAGCTTTCTTT.

This clone has only one observation. The chain uses TRBV10-3 and TRBJ1-1; perhaps TRBD1 as D (5 bases). The CDR3 extends over 12 amino acids. Trimming took off 3 bases at V and 6 bases at J, with 8 bases between the two ends. Germline assignment: CDR1 ENHRY and CDR2 SYGVKD. CDR3: CAISDTGAEAFF. The CDR3 nucleotides read TGTGCCATCAGTGACACGGGGGCTGAAGCTTTCTTT.

The chain is built from TRBV19 and TRBJ2-5; D uncertain. Trimming took off 5 bases at V and 4 bases at J, with 14 bases between the two ends. This CDR3 is 14 amino acids long. CDR1 and CDR2 from the germline V gene are LNHDA and SQIVND (reference sequence). The CDR3: CASSPDQPGETQYF. In DNA, the CDR3 is TGTGCCAGTAGTCCCGACCAGCCGGGAGAGACCCAGTACTTC. Full variable domain (missing parts from reference TRBV19 and TRBJ2-5): DGGITQSPKYLFRKEGQNVTLSCEQNLNHDAMYWYRQDPGQGLRLIYYSQIVNDFQKGDIAEGYSVSREKKESFPLTVTSAQKNPTAFYLCASSPDQPGETQYFGPGTRLLVL.

The V and J genes are TRBV13 and TRBJ2-7, with 11 bases lining up with TRBD1. Germline CDR1 reads PRHDT; CDR2 reads FYEKMQ (reference sequence). V was pared by 5 bases and J by 1 base, with 7 bases of the junction left unmatched. The CDR3 is 16 residues long. The CDR3 nucleotides read TGTGCCAGCAGCCAAGGACAGGGGGCTGGATCCTACGAGCAGTACTTC. Amino acid sequence: CASSQGQGAGSYEQYF.

J is TRBJ1-2 and V is TRBV7-2, with D hard to call. The germline V and J ends were trimmed by 1 base and 4 bases, with 10 bases remaining between them. Germline V gene sequence: CDR1 SGHTA, CDR2 FQGNSA. The CDR3 totals 14 residues. The CDR3 here is CASSLGHVSYGYTF. The CDR3 coding sequence is TGTGCCAGCAGCTTAGGGCATGTTTCCTATGGCTACACCTTC.